One sample yielded the 23 T cell receptor beta chains listed below, sequenced in a study of identical twins. Each CDR3 protein gets one entry after TCRdb re-called the 5' RACE reads with MiXCR. The table shows approximately 240,000 distinct CDR3 sequences, with around 15% occurring only once. Sequenced material: memory (CD45RO+) T cells sorted from blood. These receptor sequences come from a woman aged 18-29 years in good health.

This sequence joins TRBV5-6 and TRBJ2-7, with D possibly called TRBD1 or TRBD2 (5 bases each). The germline V and J ends were trimmed by 2 bases and 3 bases, with 15 bases remaining between them. This CDR3 is 15 amino acids long. CDR1 and CDR2 from the germline V gene are SGHDT and YYEEEE. The CDR3 sequence: CASSFNSRDLYEQYF. CDR3 nucleotide sequence: TGTGCCAGCAGCTTTAACTCCCGGGACCTCTACGAGCAGTACTTC.

A single count supports this clonotype. The V call is TRBV7-6, the J call TRBJ2-1, with 10 bases fitting TRBD1. Per germline, CDR1 SGHVS and CDR2 FNYEAQ. The length of the CDR3 is 15 residues. V lost 5 bases, J lost 8 bases, and 9 bases stayed unmatched. The CDR3 here is CASSTGTGVAHEQFF. The DNA for the CDR3 is TGTGCCAGCAGCACCGGGACAGGGGTGGCACATGAGCAGTTCTTC. Full variable domain (remainder filled in from reference TRBV7-6 and TRBJ2-1): GAGVSQSPRYKVTKRGQDVALRCDPISGHVSLYWYRQALGQGPEFLTYFNYEAQQDKSGLPNDRFSAERPEGSISTLTIQRTEQRDSAMYRCASSTGTGVAHEQFFGPGTRLTVL.

The table lists this clonotype with many counts. The V call is TRBV4-1, the J call TRBJ2-1, with D uncertain. The CDR3 contains 13 residues. Trimming cost V 1 base and J 6 bases, with 7 bases left between them. Germline loops: CDR1 MGHRA, CDR2 YSYEKL. Here the CDR3 DNA reads TGCGCCAGCAGCCAAGTTACTCCCAATGAGCAGTTCTTC. Translation: CASSQVTPNEQFF.

The chain recombines TRBV14 with TRBJ1-2, with TRBD1 matching over 7 bases. The CDR3 contains 15 residues. Germline CDR1 reads SGHDN; CDR2 reads FVKESK. With V trimmed by 1 base and J by 4 bases, 6 bases remained unmatched. CDR3 protein: CASSQGGGYSYGYTF. The CDR3 DNA is TGTGCCAGCAGCCAAGGAGGGGGCTATAGCTATGGCTACACCTTC.

The rearrangement joins TRBV10-3 to TRBJ1-2; 9 positions agree with TRBD1. V was pared by 6 bases and J by 4 bases, with 9 bases of the junction left unmatched. CDR3 length: 15 residues. Germline CDR1 is ENHRY and CDR2 is SYGVKD. CDR3 residues: CAIRERQGETYGYTF. CDR3 bases: TGTGCCATCAGAGAAAGACAGGGGGAAACCTATGGCTACACCTTC.

There are a few counts of this clonotype. The chain joins TRBV10-1 to TRBJ1-1; D remains unclear. V lost 8 bases to trimming and J lost 1 base, with 11 bases between them. Germline V gives CDR1 WNHNN, CDR2 SYGVQD (reference sequence). The CDR3 loop spans 13 amino acids. In nucleotides, the CDR3 is TGCGCCAGCTCGTACACAACGAACACTGAAGCTTTCTTT. It yields the protein CASSYTTNTEAFF.

This clonotype was seen at least ten times. CDR3 in amino acids: CASSQVLIGTFYGYTF. CDR3 nucleotide sequence: TGTGCCAGCAGCCAGGTACTAATCGGGACATTCTATGGCTACACCTTC. The chain combines TRBV3-1 with TRBJ1-2, with D possibly TRBD1 on 6 matching bases. The germline CDR1 and CDR2 sequences are LGHDT and YNNKEL (reference sequence). The CDR3 sequence is 16 residues long. The V end was cut by 3 bases, the J end by 4 bases, with 18 bases between.

V and J are TRBV6-4 and TRBJ2-1, with 7 bases matching TRBD2. This CDR3 spans 15 amino acids. Germline V CDR1 and CDR2: MRHNA, SNTAGT. J lost 8 bases, V lost 3 bases, and 10 bases had no gene match. CDR3 sequence: CASSDIGGGGDEQFF. The CDR3 bases are TGTGCCAGCAGTGATATCGGCGGGGGAGGAGATGAGCAGTTCTTC.

This clonotype was observed at least ten times. V is TRBV27 and J is TRBJ2-7, with TRBD1 as a possible D gene (5 bases). Germline CDR1 MNHEY, CDR2 SMNVEV (reference sequence). The CDR3 loop spans 13 amino acids. V lost 3 bases to trimming and J lost 6 bases, with 12 bases between them. The CDR3 here is CASSFGQGAEQYF. CDR3 sequence (DNA): TGTGCCAGCAGTTTCGGTCAGGGTGCCGAGCAGTACTTC.

At least ten counts were recorded for this clonotype. V is TRBV5-1 and J is TRBJ2-1; D might be TRBD1 or TRBD2, each matching 5 bases. CDR1 and CDR2 (germline): SGHRS, YFSETQ. The CDR3 length is 15 residues. Trimming left V 1 base short and J 6 bases short, with 14 bases between. The chain's CDR3 is CASSLLTGQINEQFF. The CDR3 DNA is TGCGCCAGCAGCTTGTTGACGGGGCAAATCAATGAGCAGTTCTTC.

The chain has TRBV20-1 and TRBJ1-6, with 11 nucleotides matching TRBD1. CDR3 size: 15 residues. V lost 0 bases, J lost 9 bases, and 4 bases stayed unmatched. Germline V lookup: CDR1 DFQATT, CDR2 SNEGSKA (reference sequence). Here the CDR3 DNA reads TGCAGTGCTAGAGATTCCGGGACAGGGGGTTCACCCCTCCACTTT. The encoded protein is CSARDSGTGGSPLHF.

This clonotype was recorded a few times. The chain couples TRBV6-5 to TRBJ2-5; D is undetermined. V was cut by 6 bases and J by 3 bases, with 8 bases left in between. The germline gives CDR1 MNHEY, CDR2 SVGAGI. The CDR3 extends over 12 amino acids. The DNA for the CDR3 is TGTGCCAGCAGGGCTCTGAAAGAGACCCAGTACTTC. Its translation: CASRALKETQYF.

This clonotype was seen many times. The rearrangement joins TRBV5-1 to TRBJ2-3; 11 positions agree with TRBD2. Germline loops: CDR1 SGHRS, CDR2 YFSETQ. V trimming: 4 bases; J trimming: 2 bases; junction bases outside the gene matches: 6. The CDR3 spans 16 residues. CDR3 coding DNA: TGCGCCAGCAGCCCGGGGACTAGCGGTTACACAGATACGCAGTATTTT. Encoded protein: CASSPGTSGYTDTQYF. The full variable domain, its missing parts supplied by reference TRBV5-1 and TRBJ2-3, is KAGVTQTPRYLIKTRGQQVTLSCSPISGHRSVSWYQQTPGQGLQFLFEYFSETQRNKGNFPGRFSGRQFSNSRSEMNVSTLELGDSALYLCASSPGTSGYTDTQYFGPGTRLTVL.

This clonotype was found a few times. V and J are TRBV3-1 and TRBJ1-1; 9 positions agree with TRBD1. This CDR3 is 14 amino acids long. V lost 3 bases to trimming and J lost 11 bases; unmatched junction nucleotides: 10. Germline V gene data show CDR1 as LGHDT and CDR2 as YNNKEL (reference sequence). The CDR3: CASSHAPPGQGAFF. Here the CDR3 DNA reads TGTGCCAGCAGCCATGCTCCCCCGGGACAGGGTGCTTTCTTT. Supplemented by reference TRBV3-1 and TRBJ1-1, the full variable domain reads DTAVSQTPKYLVTQMGNDKSIKCEQNLGHDTMYWYKQDSKKFLKIMFSYNNKELIINETVPNRFSPKSPDKAHLNLHINSLELGDSAVYFCASSHAPPGQGAFFGQGTRLTVV.

A few counts support this clonotype. The chain joins TRBV9 to TRBJ1-2; tentative D call: TRBD1 (6 bases). Trimming removed 6 bases at V and 5 bases at J, with 8 bases between. The CDR3 is 11 amino acids. CDR1 and CDR2 from the germline V gene are SGDLS and YYNGEE. CDR3 coding DNA: TGTGCCAGCAAGGGGGGGTATGGCTACACCTTC. This sequence encodes CASKGGYGYTF.

The sample holds a few counts of this clonotype. The V call is TRBV20-1, the J call TRBJ2-1; D remains ambiguous. Deletions cut 3 bases from V and 7 bases from J, with 13 bases between. The CDR3 spans 13 residues. Germline V gene lookup returns CDR1 DFQATT and CDR2 SNEGSKA (reference sequence). The CDR3 here is CSARSGVGNEQFF. The CDR3 coding sequence is TGCAGTGCTAGGAGTGGCGTGGGGAATGAGCAGTTCTTC.

This clonotype appeared a few times. This chain uses TRBV7-9 with TRBJ2-7; TRBD1 aligns across 7 bases. CDR1 and CDR2 from the germline V gene are SEHNR and FQNEAQ (reference sequence). This CDR3 contains 11 residues. Trimming cost V 4 bases and J 8 bases; bases outside gene matches: 2. The CDR3 here is CASSSQGKQYF. In DNA form, the CDR3 reads TGTGCCAGCAGCTCACAGGGGAAGCAGTACTTC.

This clonotype turned up a few times. This chain connects TRBV12-3 or TRBV12-4 to TRBJ2-4; 8 bases align to TRBD1. This CDR3 region has 15 residues. The J segment lost 2 bases and the V segment lost 5 bases, leaving 5 bases of the junction unmatched. DNA for the CDR3: TGTGCCAGCAGTGACGACAGGGGTCCCAAAAACATTCAGTACTTC. Translation gives CASSDDRGPKNIQYF.

This clonotype has a count of ten or more. The J gene is TRBJ1-6, the V gene TRBV12-3 or TRBV12-4, with D uncertain. The CDR3 consists of 16 residues. The germline V and J ends were trimmed by 3 bases and 4 bases, with 13 bases remaining between them. The CDR3: CASSFRKGPYNSPLHF. DNA for the CDR3: TGTGCCAGCAGTTTTAGGAAGGGCCCATATAATTCACCCCTCCACTTT.

This clonotype showed up just a few times. The chain combines TRBV12-3 or TRBV12-4 with TRBJ2-2, with D uncertain. The length of the CDR3 is 15 residues. V was cut by 6 bases and J by 6 bases, with 17 bases left in between. The CDR3 is CASSPPIYRSGELFF. CDR3 nucleotide sequence: TGTGCCAGCAGCCCTCCAATTTACAGATCCGGGGAGCTGTTTTTT.

This clonotype has a count of ten or more. The chain joins TRBV6-1 to TRBJ2-7; TRBD1 or TRBD2 may be the D gene (5 bases each). Germline V gene sequence: CDR1 MNHNS, CDR2 SASEGT. This CDR3 has 11 amino acids. The ends were cut back, 11 bases at V and 2 bases at J, with 10 bases in the middle. The CDR3 nucleotides read TGTGCCGAGGGGAACGCCTACGAGCAGTACTTC. Translating gives CAEGNAYEQYF.

This clonotype has just a few counts. The rearrangement uses TRBV29-1 and TRBJ2-1; D tentatively reads TRBD1 or TRBD2 (5 bases each). The CDR3 runs to 14 residues. V was pared by 2 bases and J by 0 bases, with 8 bases between. Germline V gene sequence: CDR1 SQVTM, CDR2 ANQGSEA. The DNA for the CDR3 is TGCAGCGTTGAACGGGGCTACTCCTACAATGAGCAGTTCTTC. Protein product: CSVERGYSYNEQFF.

This clonotype was found a few times. This chain connects TRBV6-5 to TRBJ2-7, with D perhaps TRBD1 or TRBD2 (5 bases each). This CDR3 comprises 14 residues. V lost 2 bases and J lost 4, with 12 bases in between. Germline values: CDR1 MNHEY, CDR2 SVGAGI. The CDR3 sequence: CASSYNGAEYEQYF. The CDR3 DNA reads as TGTGCCAGCAGTTACAACGGGGCGGAGTACGAGCAGTACTTC.